This TCR beta chain is from a study of blood T cell repertoires in COVID-19. Background on the study: The United States, Italy and Spain provided the acute and convalescent COVID-19 samples.

Assay: immunoSEQ multiplex PCR; the TCRdb copy retains only in-frame clones and omits some. The table lists over 400,000 clones, roughly 90% of them singletons. The CDR3 runs 15 residues. From germline, CDR1 is SGHTA and CDR2 FQGNSA. Trimming took 3 bases from V and 7 from J; bases not matched to a gene: 10. The J gene is TRBJ2-7, the V gene TRBV7-2; 9 positions agree with TRBD2. Material: peripheral blood. The receptor was isolated from a woman aged 25 to 45 with active or convalescent COVID-19. The CDR3 spells CASSFNIAGAGEQYF. The CDR3 DNA is TGTGCCAGCAGCTTTAATATAGCGGGGGCGGGGGAGCAGTACTTC.